The TCR beta chain described here comes from a study of cytomegalovirus exposure and HLA in healthy donors (dated by TCRdb to about 2017). General notes on the study: An earlier analysis of some 600 of the donors reported 276 Gb of sequence data and 117 million unique TCR beta sequences obtained from approximately 180 million T cells. A later genetic analysis used genome-wide SNP genotypes for about 60% of the 666 donors, treating that subset as a discovery cohort. In a later analysis, previously published TCR beta repertoires from 550 to 700 donors were re-analyzed and high-resolution HLA genotyping was added so that TCR occurrence patterns could be studied. The genetic ancestry cluster associated with self-reported Caucasian donors included 65% to 90% of the 398 genotyped donors. HLA typing included class I and class II loci at four-digit resolution. All discovery cohort repertoires had been generated on a single sequencing platform. Four to six DR-DQ haplotypes were handled as single units for association and clustering, since linkage in the cohort was strong. Alongside the repertoire data, information on donor age, sex, ethnicity and CMV serostatus was compiled. Typing coverage varied by locus: about 620-630 donors for A, B, C, DRB1 and DQB1; roughly 500 for DQA1; about 590 for DPA1; around 490 for DPB1. An earlier analysis of several hundred of the donors applied high-throughput TCR beta sequencing to assess whether each TCR beta V gene segment acted as functional or pseudogenic. Across 300 to 500 genotyped donors of the cohort, an average of about 240,000 unique TCR beta nucleotide sequences per donor were sequenced, and 15% to 20% of those sequences were non-productive. The study combined high-throughput TCR immunosequencing, statistical association of individual TCRs with disease status, and machine learning to predict cytomegalovirus infection status. Using immunosequencing, the study profiled T cell repertoires from 666 subjects and related those repertoires to cytomegalovirus serostatus. In the later analysis, no new phenotypic data were used to find candidate immune exposures; instead, reliance was placed on TCR beta sequences and their occurrence across donors. The study aimed to test whether signatures of past pathogen exposure could be identified by cataloging public T cell receptors. A separate validation cohort of 90 to 150 different subjects was used in addition to the approximately 700-subject first cohort. Approximately 300 gigabases of sequencing data and around 88 million unique TCR sequences made up an early release that covered 640 HLA-typed donors. Overall results and qualifications from the work: In both the original and validation cohorts, the classifier was reported to diagnose cytomegalovirus status with high specificity and sensitivity. This cohort had only TCR beta chains sequenced, and the lack of alpha or paired-chain data limited which features could be detected. In a later genetic analysis, a missense DCLRE1C variant was associated with V-gene and J-gene trimming of TCR beta chains, and the association was replicated in an independent cohort. At a false discovery rate of 0.05, a later analysis linked some 18,000 TCR beta sequences to specific HLA alleles. The earlier analysis of some 540 of the donors excluded some 15 rarely observed V segments, including chromosome 9 orphons, because counts were too low. A few of the identified cytomegalovirus-associated TCR beta chains were confirmed in vitro to be specific for cytomegalovirus antigens. In a later genetic analysis, fewer N-insertions in productive TCRs were reported among donors in an Asian-associated ancestry cluster than the approximately 670-donor mean. In a later analysis, the rate of TCR association differed among HLA loci, with DRB1 alleles having the most associated TCRs and HLA-C alleles having the fewest. Correlated functional status among segregating V segments might be attributable to linkage disequilibrium, but an unknown experimental factor could not be ruled out. In a later analysis, most CMV-associated TCR beta chains were found to appear HLA-restricted, with HLA associations seemingly driven largely by CMV exposure. In a later analysis, HLA-associated TCR beta chains were found to be more clonally expanded and to have lower generation probabilities than equally common non-associated chains. The 87-base-pair reads could not distinguish some IMGT-functional V segments, including TRBV6-2 and TRBV6-3, so those segments were excluded. Broadly in line with IMGT annotations, most TCR beta V segments showed up in productive rearrangements about 90% or about 30% of the time in an earlier analysis of about 500 of the donors. A further reported finding was that TCR beta sequences accurately predicted the HLA-A and HLA-B alleles for most subjects in the first cohort. The authors suggested that the approach could potentially be extended to other disease states and immunological phenotypes. In the study, about 150 TCR beta chains were listed as associated with cytomegalovirus. When HLA alleles, especially DR and DQ, strongly co-occurred, attributing TCR associations to individual alleles was difficult. CMV serostatus was the only immune exposure information available for the cohort. In a later analysis, several top co-occurrence clusters were reported to appear linked to parvovirus B19, influenza, CMV and Epstein-Barr virus. Presence/absence analyses assumed roughly uniform sequencing depth across donors, an assumption that may not hold. Because some donors lacked HLA typing at each locus, the association tests relied only on the typed subset. The sequencing pipeline was judged likely to have produced a cluster of highly shared sequence variants as a technical artifact. Most TCR sequences were seen in very few donors, while some public TCRs were found in many individuals.

The cohort comprised some 680 healthy bone marrow donors. At the time of sampling, every cohort member was nominally healthy, though immune exposures that went unrecorded were likely present. The donor was CMV seronegative and was included in the group of 352 seronegative cohort members. A peripheral blood sample was provided by each donor, and peripheral blood mononuclear cells were used for TCR beta sequencing. Genomic DNA extraction from the blood cell samples was performed with the Qiagen DNeasy Blood Extraction Kit. CDR1 and CDR2, per the germline V gene, are MDHEN and SYDVKM. The CDR3 starts with the cysteine, ends with the phenylalanine, and has 15 residues. Only the CDR3 DNA stays, 45 bases, in frame from base 1. V and J lose 7 bases and 1 base, and a span of 15 bases separates them. To note about this clone: Its specific antigen is unknown. No much larger clone is present one base from it, and per-base qualities are unavailable.

The library was generated by the immunoSEQ multiplex PCR assay. The multiplex PCR relied on a mix of 60 forward primers for TCR Vbeta segments and 13 reverse primers for TCR Jbeta segments. A multiplex PCR assay on genomic DNA amplified the CDR3 region of rearranged TCR beta genes. The Illumina HiSeq System was used to sequence the amplified TCR beta libraries as 87-base-pair reads. Per the authors' processing: Across the roughly 600 repertoires, a later analysis counted around 80 million unique TCR beta chains, 9.5 million to 13 million of which were shared by at least two donors. Raw reads were error-corrected and collapsed into unique sequences with a nearest-neighbor algorithm that merged closely related sequences to remove PCR and sequencing errors. To assign V, D and J gene segments, CDR3 sequences were aligned to IMGT reference sequences. For a sequence to be retained, a match of at least six nucleotides to both a V gene segment and a J gene segment was required. A rearrangement counted as productive if the CDR3 had no stop codons and remained in frame with V and J, and every other rearrangement counted as non-productive. Following IMGT convention, CDR3 was defined as the stretch from the second conserved V-encoded cysteine up to the conserved J-encoded phenylalanine. In an earlier analysis of 550 to 650 of the donors, sequences lacking an unambiguous match to a single V gene segment were excluded. An earlier analysis of under 750 of the donors called V segments functional above 56.7% productive rearrangements and segregating when the between-donor standard deviation exceeded 5%. A statistical classification framework was built to diagnose cytomegalovirus status from the catalog of TCR beta chain sequences. In a later analysis, TCR nucleotide sequences were compared against IMGT/GENE-DB human TR gene sequences so that V and J genes could be assigned. In a later analysis, CDR3 sequences and most-parsimonious VDJ recombination scenarios were assigned using the TCRdist pipeline. In a later analysis, each TCR beta chain was defined by its CDR3 amino acid sequence together with its V-gene family, and reads without a unique V-gene family were excluded. To address suspected cross-contamination and a sequencing artifact, a later analysis removed a few hundred highly shared, low-generation-probability nucleotide sequences. In a later analysis, a clonal expansion index was calculated for each public chain from normalized within-repertoire ranks of inferred template counts. In a later analysis, generation probabilities were computed using a VDJ recombination model fitted to out-of-frame rearrangements, and the results were checked against IGoR. A later analysis scored TCR-TCR, TCR-HLA and TCR-CMV co-occurrence with hypergeometric tests, applying a repertoire-size bias correction to TCR pairs. To estimate false discovery rates, a later analysis permuted the HLA or CMV assignments 20 times. A later analysis grouped co-occurring TCRs with DBSCAN, adding TCRdist sequence similarity when clustering within HLA-allele-positive subsets. For co-occurrence clustering, repertoires with fewer than 30,000 or more than 120,000 public chains were excluded, along with roughly 5 repertoires with anomalous nucleotide sharing. TCRdb's version of the immuneACCESS table is confined to in-frame rearrangements and falls short of the full clone set. An unresolved V gene accounts for under half of the shortfall where checked; the remainder is of unknown origin. The V and J calls and the clone size are those of that table, but D and trimming were determined from the DNA. This sample comprises 150,000 or so clones, about 70% of them detected only once. The ten largest clones capture 3% to 4% of the sample.

The receptor was derived from a male donor in good health and CMV-seronegative. Material for sequencing was PBMCs. This chain is built from TRBV28 and TRBJ2-3, with TRBD2 tentatively as D gene (6 bases match). The CDR3 has the sequence CASTSLGGGTDTQYF. In nucleotides, the sequence is TGTGCCAGCACTAGCCTAGGCGGGGGCACAGATACGCAGTATTTT.